The clone carrying this T cell receptor beta chain was picked up many times. These data belong to a study of read filtering for tumor transcriptome and immune sequencing. Molecular barcoded adaptors covering alpha/delta and beta/gamma chains were used on 400 to 450 ng RNA. Each CDR3 protein is one row after TCRdb ran MiXCR on the reads. The sample has about 39,000 distinct CDR3 sequences, roughly 13% seen once. Trimming removed 9 bases from V and 2 bases from J; junction bases left unmatched: 6. The CDR3 is made up of 14 amino acids. Per the germline V gene, CDR1 is MNHEY and CDR2 is SMNVEV (reference sequence).

This chain connects TRBV27 to TRBJ2-2, with TRBD1 matching 7 bases. Sequenced material: a population of CD138-negative cells sorted from bone marrow. This TCR came from a donor aged 40 or older with multiple myeloma. The CDR3: CARTRQGNTGELFF. In DNA, the CDR3 is TGTGCCAGAACGAGACAGGGAAACACCGGGGAGCTGTTTTTT.